This TCR beta chain was sequenced during a study of blood T cell repertoires in COVID-19. Study information: T cells, B-cell-depleted T cells, or PBMCs provided the cDNA or gDNA that served as material.

This study enrolled people aged 18 to 89 from about two dozen US geographic areas. Recovery meant two consecutive negative NP/OP PCR tests, professional clearance, or resolved symptoms. Original processing notes: Nucleated cell number was recorded as an estimate derived from reference gene primer amplification. Profiled with immunoSEQ multiplex PCR; TCRdb holds only in-frame clones, not every one. V and J calls plus clone size are reproduced from that table; the DNA served to infer D and trimming. In the table there are hundreds of thousands of clones, 75% to 90% of which are singletons. The germline V gene encodes CDR1 SGHTA and CDR2 FQGNSA. V was pared by 5 bases and J by 6 bases, with 19 bases between. The CDR3 is 15 residues long.

Sample: PBMCs or T cells enriched from blood (not recorded which). The rearrangement uses TRBV7-2 and TRBJ1-1, with D possibly TRBD1 on 5 matching bases. The sequence was obtained from a woman between 35 and 50 years old who had recovered from COVID-19. CDR3 sequence (DNA): TGTGCCAGCAGCCCCACCCCCGGGACGGGGGCTGAAGCTTTCTTT. It specifies CASSPTPGTGAEAFF.